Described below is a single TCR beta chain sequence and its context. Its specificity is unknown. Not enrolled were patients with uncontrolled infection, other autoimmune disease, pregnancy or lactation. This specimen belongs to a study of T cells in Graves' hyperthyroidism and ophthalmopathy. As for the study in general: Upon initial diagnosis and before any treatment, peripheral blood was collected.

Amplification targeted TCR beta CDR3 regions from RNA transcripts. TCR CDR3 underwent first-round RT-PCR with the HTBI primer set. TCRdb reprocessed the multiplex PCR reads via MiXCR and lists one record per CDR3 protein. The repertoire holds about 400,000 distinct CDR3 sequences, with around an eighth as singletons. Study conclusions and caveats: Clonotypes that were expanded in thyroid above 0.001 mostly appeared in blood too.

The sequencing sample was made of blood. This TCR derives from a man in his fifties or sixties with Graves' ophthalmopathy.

The CDR3 is CASLRTSGGPPDTQYF. The CDR3 DNA reads TGTGCCAGTCTCAGGACTAGCGGGGGCCCCCCAGATACGCAGTATTTT. This chain connects TRBV19 to TRBJ2-3; 13 bases align to TRBD2. Germline CDR1 reads LNHDA; CDR2 reads SQIVND (reference sequence). Trimming at V came to 8 bases and at J to 4 bases, leaving 9 bases not matched to a gene. The CDR3 length is 16 residues.